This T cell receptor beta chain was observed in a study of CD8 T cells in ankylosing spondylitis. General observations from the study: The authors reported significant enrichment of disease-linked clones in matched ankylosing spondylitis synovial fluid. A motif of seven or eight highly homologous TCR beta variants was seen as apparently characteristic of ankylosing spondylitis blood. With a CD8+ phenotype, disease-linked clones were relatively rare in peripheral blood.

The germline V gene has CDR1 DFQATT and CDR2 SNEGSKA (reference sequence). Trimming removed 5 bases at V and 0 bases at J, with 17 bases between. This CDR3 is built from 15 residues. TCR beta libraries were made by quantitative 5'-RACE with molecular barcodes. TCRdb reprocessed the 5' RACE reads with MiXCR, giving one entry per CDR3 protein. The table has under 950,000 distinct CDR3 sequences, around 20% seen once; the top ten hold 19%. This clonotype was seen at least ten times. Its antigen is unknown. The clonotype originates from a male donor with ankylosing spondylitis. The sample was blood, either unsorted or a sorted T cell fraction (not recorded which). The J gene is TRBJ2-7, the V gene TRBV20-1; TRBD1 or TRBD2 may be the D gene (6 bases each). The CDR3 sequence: CSALQGRGTSYEQYF. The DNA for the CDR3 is TGCAGTGCTCTACAGGGTCGGGGGACCTCCTACGAGCAGTACTTC.